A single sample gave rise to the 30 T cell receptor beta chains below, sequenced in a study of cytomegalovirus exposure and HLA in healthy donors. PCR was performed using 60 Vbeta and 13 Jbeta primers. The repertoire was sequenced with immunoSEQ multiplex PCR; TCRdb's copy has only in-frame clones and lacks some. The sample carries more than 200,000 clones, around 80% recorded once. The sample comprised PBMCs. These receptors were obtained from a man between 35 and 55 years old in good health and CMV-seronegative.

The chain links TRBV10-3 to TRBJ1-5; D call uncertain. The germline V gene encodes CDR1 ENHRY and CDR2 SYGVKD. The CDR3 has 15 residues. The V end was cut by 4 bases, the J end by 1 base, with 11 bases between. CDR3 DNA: TGTGCCATCAGTGCGGGTGGAGAAAGCAATCAGCCCCAGCATTTT. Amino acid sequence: CAISAGGESNQPQHF.

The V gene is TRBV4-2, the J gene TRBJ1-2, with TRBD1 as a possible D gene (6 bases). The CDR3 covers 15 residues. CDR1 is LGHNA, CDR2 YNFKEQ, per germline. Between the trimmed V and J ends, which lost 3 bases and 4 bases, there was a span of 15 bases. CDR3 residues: CASSQSRDNVYGYTF. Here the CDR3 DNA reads TGTGCCAGCAGCCAGAGCCGGGACAACGTCTATGGCTACACCTTC.

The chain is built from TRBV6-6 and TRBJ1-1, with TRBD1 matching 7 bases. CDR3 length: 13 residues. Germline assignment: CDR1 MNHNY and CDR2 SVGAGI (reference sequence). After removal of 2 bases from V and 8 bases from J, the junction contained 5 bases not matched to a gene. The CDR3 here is CASSYRTGTEAFF. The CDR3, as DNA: TGTGCCAGCAGTTACCGGACAGGTACAGAAGCTTTCTTT.

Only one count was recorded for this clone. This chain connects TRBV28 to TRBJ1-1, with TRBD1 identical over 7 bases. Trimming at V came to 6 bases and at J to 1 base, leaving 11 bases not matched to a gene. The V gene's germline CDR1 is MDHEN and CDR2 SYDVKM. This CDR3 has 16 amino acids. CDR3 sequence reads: CASSRDSPGRNTEAFF. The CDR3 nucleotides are TGTGCCAGCAGCCGGGACAGCCCGGGCCGGAACACTGAAGCTTTCTTT.

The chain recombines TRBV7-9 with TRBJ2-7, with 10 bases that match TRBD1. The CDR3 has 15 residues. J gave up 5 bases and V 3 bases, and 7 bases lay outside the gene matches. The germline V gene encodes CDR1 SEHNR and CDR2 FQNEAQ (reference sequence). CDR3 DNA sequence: TGTGCCAGCAGCTTTTCGGGACAGGGGTTGGACGAGCAGTACTTC. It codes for CASSFSGQGLDEQYF.

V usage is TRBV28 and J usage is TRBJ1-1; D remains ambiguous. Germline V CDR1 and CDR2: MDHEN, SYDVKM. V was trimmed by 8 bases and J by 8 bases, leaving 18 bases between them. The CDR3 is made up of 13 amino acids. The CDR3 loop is CASHPTTYEEAFF. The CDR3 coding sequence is TGTGCCAGCCACCCCACCACCTATGAAGAAGCTTTCTTT. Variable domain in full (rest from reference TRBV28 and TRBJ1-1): DVKVTQSSRYLVKRTGEKVFLECVQDMDHENMFWYRQDPGLGLRLIYFSYDVKMKEKGDIPEGYSVSREKKERFSLILESASTNQTSMYLCASHPTTYEEAFFGQGTRLTVV.

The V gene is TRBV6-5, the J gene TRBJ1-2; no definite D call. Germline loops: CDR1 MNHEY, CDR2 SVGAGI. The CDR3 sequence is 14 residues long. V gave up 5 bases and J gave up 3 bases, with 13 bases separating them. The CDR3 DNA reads TGTGCCAGCAGTCCCAGCGTCCCGTACTATGGCTACACCTTC. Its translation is CASSPSVPYYGYTF.

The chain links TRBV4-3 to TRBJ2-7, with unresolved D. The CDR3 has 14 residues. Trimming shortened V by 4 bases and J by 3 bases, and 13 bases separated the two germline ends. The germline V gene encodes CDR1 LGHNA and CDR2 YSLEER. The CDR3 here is CASSPMAGYYEQYF. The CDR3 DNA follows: TGCGCCAGCAGCCCGATGGCAGGATACTACGAGCAGTACTTC.

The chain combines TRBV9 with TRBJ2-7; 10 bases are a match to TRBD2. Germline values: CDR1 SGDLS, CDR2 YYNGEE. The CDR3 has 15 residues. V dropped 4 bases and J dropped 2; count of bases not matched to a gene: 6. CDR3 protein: CASSSSSGGTYEQYF. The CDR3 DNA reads TGTGCCAGCAGCTCCTCTAGCGGGGGTACCTACGAGCAGTACTTC. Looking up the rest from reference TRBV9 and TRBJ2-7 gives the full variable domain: DSGVTQTPKHLITATGQRVTLRCSPRSGDLSVYWYQQSLDQGLQFLIQYYNGEERAKGNILERFSAQQFPDLHSELNLSSLELGDSALYFCASSSSSGGTYEQYFGPGTRLTVT.

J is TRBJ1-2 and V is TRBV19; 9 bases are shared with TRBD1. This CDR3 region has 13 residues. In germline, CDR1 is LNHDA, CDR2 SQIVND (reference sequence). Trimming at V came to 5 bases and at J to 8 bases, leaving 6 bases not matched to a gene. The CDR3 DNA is TGTGCCAGTAGTTCCCGGGACAGGGAGGGCTACACCTTC. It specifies CASSSRDREGYTF.

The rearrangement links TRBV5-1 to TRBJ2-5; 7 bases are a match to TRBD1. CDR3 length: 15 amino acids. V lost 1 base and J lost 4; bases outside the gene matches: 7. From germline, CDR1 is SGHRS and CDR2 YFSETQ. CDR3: CASSLMRGRGETQYF. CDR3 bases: TGCGCCAGCAGCTTGATGAGGGGGCGAGGAGAGACCCAGTACTTC.

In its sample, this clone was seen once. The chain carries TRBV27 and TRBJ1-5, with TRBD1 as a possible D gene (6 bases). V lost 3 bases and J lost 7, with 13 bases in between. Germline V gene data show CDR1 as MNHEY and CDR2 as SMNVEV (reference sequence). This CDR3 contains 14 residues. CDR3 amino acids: CASSFSGGAQPQHF. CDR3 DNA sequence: TGTGCCAGCAGTTTCAGTGGGGGGGCCCAGCCCCAGCATTTT.

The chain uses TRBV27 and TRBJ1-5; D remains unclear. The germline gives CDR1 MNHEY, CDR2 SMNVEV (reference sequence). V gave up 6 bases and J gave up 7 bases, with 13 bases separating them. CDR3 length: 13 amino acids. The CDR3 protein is CASSVRGGQPQHF. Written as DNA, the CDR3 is TGTGCCAGCAGCGTAAGAGGCGGGCAGCCCCAGCATTTT.

The CDR3 DNA sequence: TGTGCCAGCAGCTTCGCCTACGAGCAGTACTTC. Protein: CASSFAYEQYF. The J gene is TRBJ2-7, the V gene TRBV7-2, with D unresolved. CDR3 length equals 11 residues. The germline V and J ends were trimmed by 3 bases and 2 bases, with 2 bases remaining between them. Per the germline V gene, CDR1 is SGHTA and CDR2 is FQGNSA.

DNA of the CDR3: TGTGCCAGCAGCTCACAGGGGGCCAAAAACATTCAGTACTTC. Translation gives CASSSQGAKNIQYF. This chain uses TRBV13 with TRBJ2-4; 7 bases line up with TRBD1. The CDR3 totals 14 residues. The V gene end was trimmed by 4 bases and the J gene end by 1 base; junction bases not matched to a gene: 1. Germline-derived CDR1 and CDR2 are PRHDT and FYEKMQ (reference sequence).

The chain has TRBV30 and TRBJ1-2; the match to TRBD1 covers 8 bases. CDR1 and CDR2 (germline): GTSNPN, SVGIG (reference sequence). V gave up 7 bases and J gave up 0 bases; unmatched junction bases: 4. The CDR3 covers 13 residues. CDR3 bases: TGTGCCTTCAACAGGGGGACTAACTATGGCTACACCTTC. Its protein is CAFNRGTNYGYTF.

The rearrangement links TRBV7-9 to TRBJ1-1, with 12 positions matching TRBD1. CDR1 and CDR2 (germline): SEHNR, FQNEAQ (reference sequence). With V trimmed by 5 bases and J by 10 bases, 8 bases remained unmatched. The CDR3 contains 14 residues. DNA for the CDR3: TGTGCCAGCAGCCGACCAATGGGACAGGGGGCAGCTTTCTTT. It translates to CASSRPMGQGAAFF.

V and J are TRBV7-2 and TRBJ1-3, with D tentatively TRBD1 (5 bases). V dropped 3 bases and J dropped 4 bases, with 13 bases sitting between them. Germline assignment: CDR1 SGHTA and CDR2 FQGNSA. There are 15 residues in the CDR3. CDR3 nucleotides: TGTGCCAGCAGCTTCATTCGGACACAAGGAAACACCATATATTTT. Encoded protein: CASSFIRTQGNTIYF.

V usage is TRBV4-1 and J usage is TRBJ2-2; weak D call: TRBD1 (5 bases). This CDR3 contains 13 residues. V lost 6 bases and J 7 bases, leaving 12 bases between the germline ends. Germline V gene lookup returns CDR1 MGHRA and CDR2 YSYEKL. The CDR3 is CASRPDRLGELFF. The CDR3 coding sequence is TGCGCCAGCAGACCTGACAGACTCGGGGAGCTGTTTTTT.

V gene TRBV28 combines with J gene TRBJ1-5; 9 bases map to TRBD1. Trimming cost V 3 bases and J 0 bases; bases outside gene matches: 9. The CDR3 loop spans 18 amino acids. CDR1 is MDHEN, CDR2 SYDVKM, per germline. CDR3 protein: CASSFPGQGKYSNQPQHF. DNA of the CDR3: TGTGCCAGCAGTTTTCCGGGACAGGGAAAGTATAGCAATCAGCCCCAGCATTTT.

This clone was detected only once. CDR3 residues: CASSFTQETQYF. CDR3 nucleotides: TGCGCCAGCAGCTTCACTCAAGAGACCCAGTACTTC. The chain has TRBV5-1 and TRBJ2-5, with D unclear. V lost 2 bases, J lost 2 bases, and 4 bases lay in between. CDR1 is SGHRS and CDR2 is YFSETQ in the germline V gene. CDR3 length: 12 residues.

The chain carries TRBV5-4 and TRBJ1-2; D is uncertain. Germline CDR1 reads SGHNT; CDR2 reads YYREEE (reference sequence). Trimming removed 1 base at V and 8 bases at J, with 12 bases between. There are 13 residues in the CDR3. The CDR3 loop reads CASSLMGVDGYTF. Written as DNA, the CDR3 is TGTGCCAGCAGCTTGATGGGAGTTGACGGCTACACCTTC.

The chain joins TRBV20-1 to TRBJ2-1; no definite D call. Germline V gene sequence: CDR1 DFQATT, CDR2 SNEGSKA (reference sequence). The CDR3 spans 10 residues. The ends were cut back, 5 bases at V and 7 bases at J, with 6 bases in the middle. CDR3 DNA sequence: TGCAGTGCTGCAGGAAATGAGCAGTTCTTC. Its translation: CSAAGNEQFF.

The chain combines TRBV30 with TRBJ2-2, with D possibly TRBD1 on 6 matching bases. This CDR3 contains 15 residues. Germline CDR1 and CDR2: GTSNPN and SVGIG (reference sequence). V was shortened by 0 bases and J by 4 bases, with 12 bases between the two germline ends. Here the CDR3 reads CAWSVSSRGTGELFF. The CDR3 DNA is TGTGCCTGGAGTGTAAGCAGCAGGGGCACCGGGGAGCTGTTTTTT. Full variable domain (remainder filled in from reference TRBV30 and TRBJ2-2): SQTIHQWPATLVQPVGSPLSLECTVEGTSNPNLYWYRQAAGRGLQLLFYSVGIGQISSEVPQNLSASRPQDRQFILSSKKLLLSDSGFYLCAWSVSSRGTGELFFGEGSRLTVL.

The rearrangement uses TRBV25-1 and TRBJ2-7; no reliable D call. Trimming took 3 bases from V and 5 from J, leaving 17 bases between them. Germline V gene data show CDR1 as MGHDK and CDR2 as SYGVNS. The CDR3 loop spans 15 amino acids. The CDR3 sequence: CASSDSRKVQDEQYF. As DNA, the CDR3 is TGTGCCAGCAGTGATTCCCGGAAGGTTCAGGACGAGCAGTACTTC.

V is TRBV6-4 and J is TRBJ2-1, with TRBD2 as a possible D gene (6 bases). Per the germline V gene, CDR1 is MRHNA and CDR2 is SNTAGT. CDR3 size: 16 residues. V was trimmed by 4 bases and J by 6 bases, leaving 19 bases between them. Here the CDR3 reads CASSVAPGTSLNEQFF. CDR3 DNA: TGTGCCAGCAGTGTGGCACCCGGGACTTCACTCAATGAGCAGTTCTTC.

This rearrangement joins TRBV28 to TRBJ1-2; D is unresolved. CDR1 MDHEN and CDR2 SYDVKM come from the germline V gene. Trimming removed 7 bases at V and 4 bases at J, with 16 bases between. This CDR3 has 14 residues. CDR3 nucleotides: TGTGCCAGCACCCCTCCTAAGCGACCCTATGGCTACACCTTC. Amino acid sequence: CASTPPKRPYGYTF.

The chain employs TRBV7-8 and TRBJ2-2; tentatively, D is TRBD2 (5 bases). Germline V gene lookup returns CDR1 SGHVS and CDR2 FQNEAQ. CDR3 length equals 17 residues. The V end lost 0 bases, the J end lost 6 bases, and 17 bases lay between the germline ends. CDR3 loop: CASSLAWSLEVPGELFF. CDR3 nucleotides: TGTGCCAGCAGCTTAGCCTGGAGTCTGGAGGTCCCCGGGGAGCTGTTTTTT.

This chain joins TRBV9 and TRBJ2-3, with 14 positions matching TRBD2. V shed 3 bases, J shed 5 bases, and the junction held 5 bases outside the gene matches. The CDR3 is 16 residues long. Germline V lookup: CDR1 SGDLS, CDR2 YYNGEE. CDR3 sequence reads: CASSATSGGAGDTQYF. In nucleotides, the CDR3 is TGTGCCAGCAGCGCGACTAGCGGGGGGGCGGGAGATACGCAGTATTTT.

The CDR3, as DNA: TGTGCCAGCAGTTTCTTTGGCAGACTATCTGGGGCCAACGTCCTGACTTTC. This gives the protein CASSFFGRLSGANVLTF. The genes are TRBV27 and TRBJ2-6, with TRBD2 as a possible D gene (5 bases). CDR3 length: 17 amino acids. The germline V and J ends were trimmed by 3 bases and 1 base, with 13 bases remaining between them. Per germline, CDR1 MNHEY and CDR2 SMNVEV (reference sequence).